The source of this T cell receptor beta chain is a study of Tregs in tolerant kidney transplant recipients. Study-level points and caveats: Findings come from small patient numbers and require larger validation. Expanding Tregs on activated donor B cells appeared to best identify donor-specific TCRbeta clones. Biological reproducibility was not directly addressed, but technical replication error appeared minimal.

Sequencing was performed with immunoSEQ multiplex PCR; in TCRdb, only in-frame clones are kept and a portion is missing. The profile shows just over 15,000 clones, approximately 92% of them singletons. Details on this clone: Its antigen is unknown.

CD4+CD25+CD127- Tregs, CD4+CD25- non-Tregs, CD4 and CD8 cells were sorted. The sample taken for sequencing was CD8+ T cells from blood. This TCR came from a human donor in good health.

The CDR3 region is CASSQDDLLGSYNEQFF. For the CDR3, the DNA is TGCGCCAGCAGCCAAGACGACCTCCTGGGCTCCTACAATGAGCAGTTCTTC. The chain is built from TRBV4-3 and TRBJ2-1; no clear D. Trimming left V 0 bases short and J 0 bases short, with 12 bases between. Germline CDR1 LGHNA, CDR2 YSLEER. The CDR3 length is 17 residues.